This is a list of T cell receptor beta chains from one sample in a study of T-cell reconstitution after alpha-beta-depleted transplantation in children. MiXCR, run by TCRdb on the PCR reads, gives a single entry per CDR3 protein. The sample carries tens of thousands of distinct CDR3 sequences, under 7.5% recorded once. The sequencing here drew on peripheral blood, taken 60 days after TCRalphabeta/CD19-depleted stem cell transplant. Every receptor here comes from a child younger than two who had a stem cell transplant for acute myeloid leukemia, so the T cells may come from the graft donor. CDR3s include the opening cysteine and the closing phenylalanine or tryptophan. Each record gives: CDR3 protein, CDR3 DNA, J gene, V gene, D gene, clone size. A D gene is named only where the DNA matches it firmly. Some rows mark clone size as missing; the rest say once, few, many or name a class of expanded clone.

CALAAKGTRSYEQYF | TGTGCTTTAGCAGCGAAGGGGACACGGTCCTACGAGCAGTACTTC | TRBJ2-7 | TRBV2 | - | many
CATRGGINQPQHF | TGTGCCACCAGGGGGGGAATCAATCAGCCCCAGCATTTT | TRBJ1-5 | TRBV24-1 | - | many
CASNPGGPGHPNTGELFF | TGTGCCAGCAACCCCGGAGGACCGGGACACCCGAACACCGGGGAGCTGTTTTTT | TRBJ2-2 | TRBV6-1 | - | -
CASSPRTVNTEAFF | TGTGCCAGCAGCCCCCGGACGGTGAACACTGAAGCTTTCTTT | TRBJ1-1 | TRBV11-2 | - | many
CASSAGTLRNSPLHF | TGTGCCAGCAGTGCCGGGACCCTAAGGAATTCACCCCTCCACTTT | TRBJ1-6 | TRBV6-2/TRBV6-3 | - | few
CSARPFLDQPQHF | TGCAGTGCTAGACCCTTTTTAGATCAGCCCCAGCATTTT | TRBJ1-5 | TRBV20-1 | - | many
CASSYSSGGVQDTQYF | TGTGCCAGCAGTTACTCGAGCGGGGGGGTGCAGGATACGCAGTATTTT | TRBJ2-3 | TRBV6-5 | TRBD2 | many
CASQGVSAYEQYF | TGTGCCAGCCAGGGGGTATCGGCCTACGAGCAGTACTTC | TRBJ2-7 | TRBV2 | TRBD1 | many
CASSREETQYF | TGTGCCAGCAGTAGGGAGGAGACCCAGTACTTC | TRBJ2-5 | TRBV28 | - | many
CAISETGREETQYF | TGTGCCATCAGTGAGACAGGGAGGGAGGAGACCCAGTACTTC | TRBJ2-5 | TRBV10-3 | - | many
CASSFEAGDTQYF | TGTGCCAGCAGTTTCGAGGCCGGGGATACGCAGTATTTT | TRBJ2-3 | TRBV2 | - | few
CSVREGNTGELFF | TGCAGTGTCCGGGAGGGGAACACCGGGGAGCTGTTTTTT | TRBJ2-2 | TRBV20-1 | TRBD2 | many
CAWSRRTGRDTQYF | TGTGCCTGGAGTCGGCGGACAGGGAGAGATACGCAGTATTTT | TRBJ2-3 | TRBV30 | TRBD1 | medium-sized